There are a few counts of the clone carrying this TCR beta chain. Its specificity is unknown. Orbital computed tomography, together with clinical symptoms, serum thyroxine, TRAb and thyroid ultrasound, was used for diagnosis. The record originates from a study of Graves' ophthalmopathy and Graves' hyperthyroidism. General observations from the study: Blood contained most expanded thyroid clonotypes exceeding 0.001 frequency.

Amplifying from RNA transcripts, the study obtained TCR beta CDR3 regions. The library came from an HTBI-primed first-round RT-PCR and a second-round multiplex PCR. TCRdb analysed the multiplex PCR reads with MiXCR anew, one entry per CDR3 protein. Among 900,000 to 1,200,000 distinct CDR3 sequences listed, 35% to 40% were seen once. The CDR3 runs 17 residues. Per germline, CDR1 LGHNA and CDR2 YNFKEQ. Trimming removed 3 bases at V and 0 bases at J, with 17 bases between. This TCR came from an adult man with Graves' hyperthyroidism. The chain carries TRBV4-2 and TRBJ1-1; maybe TRBD1 (6 bases). Sample: peripheral blood or thyroid tissue (not recorded which). In nucleotides, the CDR3 is TGTGCCAGCAGCCAGTTAAACCCGGGACATATGAACACTGAAGCTTTCTTT. It is translated as CASSQLNPGHMNTEAFF.